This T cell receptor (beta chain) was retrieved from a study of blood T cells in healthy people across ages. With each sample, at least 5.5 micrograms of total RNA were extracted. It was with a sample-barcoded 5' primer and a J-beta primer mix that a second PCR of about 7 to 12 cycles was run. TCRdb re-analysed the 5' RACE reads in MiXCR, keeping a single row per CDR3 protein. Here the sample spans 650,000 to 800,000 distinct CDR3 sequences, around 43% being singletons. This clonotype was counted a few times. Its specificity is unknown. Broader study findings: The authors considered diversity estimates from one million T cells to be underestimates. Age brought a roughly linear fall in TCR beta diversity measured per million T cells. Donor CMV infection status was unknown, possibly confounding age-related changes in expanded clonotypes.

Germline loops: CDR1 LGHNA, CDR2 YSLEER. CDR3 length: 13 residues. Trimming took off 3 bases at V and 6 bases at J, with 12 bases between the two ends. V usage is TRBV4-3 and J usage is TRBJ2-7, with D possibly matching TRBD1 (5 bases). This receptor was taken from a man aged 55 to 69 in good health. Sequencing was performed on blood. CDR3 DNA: TGCGCCAGCAGCCAGGTCAGGGAAGCCGAGCAGTACTTC. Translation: CASSQVREAEQYF.